Shown below are 10 T cell receptor beta chains from a single sample sequenced in a study of low-dose radiotherapy and immunotherapy resistance in tumors. The time point is: before trial treatment. Covering alpha and beta chains, TRAV- and TRBV-specific primers were used for the first-strand cDNA. PCR amplification of the TCRs was performed with Phusion for 20 PCR cycles, and it relied on a constant-region primer together with a V-primer adapter. In TCRdb, the reads were re-called with MiXCR into one record per CDR3 protein. The sample lists around 79,000 distinct CDR3 sequences; about 20% were seen once. This sample comprised PBMCs, obtained before treatment. Source of these receptors: a male donor with prostate cancer.

This clonotype was picked up many times. The J gene is TRBJ2-7, the V gene TRBV28, with D hard to call. Germline lookup yields CDR1 MDHEN and CDR2 SYDVKM. CDR3 size: 13 residues. Trimming cost V 2 bases and J 8 bases, with 13 bases left between them. CDR3 in amino acids: CASSLALRHQQYF. In DNA form, the CDR3 reads TGTGCCAGCAGTTTAGCGCTCCGTCACCAGCAGTACTTC.

This clonotype came up many times. The V and J genes are TRBV20-1 and TRBJ2-5; D unresolved. V was trimmed by 0 bases and J by 5 bases, leaving 16 bases between them. This CDR3 contains 15 residues. The germline gives CDR1 DFQATT, CDR2 SNEGSKA (reference sequence). The CDR3 DNA follows: TGCAGTGCTAGAGATAGGATAACGGCTCAGGAGACCCAGTACTTC. Its translation is CSARDRITAQETQYF.

This clonotype has at least ten counts. This sequence joins TRBV24-1 and TRBJ2-7; 7 bases line up with TRBD1. Germline-derived CDR1 and CDR2 are KGHDR and SFDVKD. The trim removed 4 bases at V and 4 bases at J, leaving 18 bases unmatched. The length of the CDR3 is 18 residues. In DNA, the CDR3 is TGTGCCACCAGTGACTACCTCCGAAGGGACACGGGACAGTACGAGCAGTACTTC. Its protein is CATSDYLRRDTGQYEQYF.

This clonotype was found many times. The chain uses TRBV12-3 or TRBV12-4 and TRBJ1-2, with 10 bases matching TRBD1. This CDR3 region has 13 residues. After removal of 7 bases from V and 5 bases from J, the junction contained 4 bases not matched to a gene. The CDR3, as DNA: TGTGCCAGCACCATGGACAGGGGGTATGGCTACACCTTC. It encodes CASTMDRGYGYTF.

This clonotype has at least ten counts. The genes are TRBV5-1 and TRBJ1-2, with a possible D match to TRBD1 (5 bases). Between the trimmed V and J ends, which lost 4 bases and 4 bases, there was a span of 11 bases. The germline V gene encodes CDR1 SGHRS and CDR2 YFSETQ. This CDR3 has 13 amino acids. DNA of the CDR3: TGCGCCAGCAGCCGGGGCCAACTCTATGGCTACACCTTC. As protein: CASSRGQLYGYTF.

There are many counts of this clonotype. V and J are TRBV14 and TRBJ2-1; D is perhaps TRBD1 (6 bases). With 2 bases removed from V and 4 bases from J, the gap between germline ends came to 15 bases. Germline V gives CDR1 SGHDN, CDR2 FVKESK. This CDR3 has 16 amino acids. The CDR3 here is CASSQHVNRVYNEQFF. CDR3 bases: TGTGCCAGCAGCCAACACGTTAACAGGGTATACAATGAGCAGTTCTTC.

This clonotype was recorded a few times. The V gene is TRBV6-1, the J gene TRBJ2-6; no reliable D call. Trimming shortened V by 4 bases and J by 4 bases, and 5 bases separated the two germline ends. This CDR3 region has 13 residues. The germline gives CDR1 MNHNS, CDR2 SASEGT. The DNA of the CDR3 is TGTGCCAGCAGTGTCGGAGGGGCCAACGTCCTGACTTTC. It yields the protein CASSVGGANVLTF.

This clonotype appeared many times. The V and J genes are TRBV24-1 and TRBJ2-2; 9 nucleotides agree with TRBD1. The CDR3 runs to 16 residues. J gave up 5 bases and V 0 bases, and 3 bases lay outside the gene matches. Germline V CDR1 and CDR2: KGHDR, SFDVKD. CDR3 nucleotides: TGTGCCACCAGTGATTTGAAGACAGGGGGGACCGGGGAGCTGTTTTTT. It encodes CATSDLKTGGTGELFF.

This clonotype was found many times. The rearrangement uses TRBV4-3 and TRBJ2-3; no definite D call. The CDR3 has 14 amino acids. CDR1 is LGHNA, CDR2 YSLEER, per germline. The V end was cut by 1 base, the J end by 6 bases, with 11 bases between. CDR3 amino acids: CASSQVLGVDTQYF. The CDR3 DNA sequence: TGCGCCAGCAGCCAAGTTCTGGGCGTGGATACGCAGTATTTT.

This clonotype was picked up many times. This sequence joins TRBV24-1 and TRBJ2-1; TRBD1 aligns across 7 bases. V was pared by 1 base and J by 8 bases, with 4 bases of the junction left unmatched. This CDR3 spans 14 amino acids. The germline V gene has CDR1 KGHDR and CDR2 SFDVKD. The CDR3 loop reads CATSDFTGVHEQFF. CDR3 nucleotides: TGTGCCACCAGTGATTTCACAGGGGTCCATGAGCAGTTCTTC.